The entry below gives a single TCR beta chain sequence along with its context. Antigen unknown. Germline V lookup: CDR1 MNHNY, CDR2 SVGAGI (reference sequence). There are 14 residues in the CDR3. V lost 4 bases, J lost 4 bases, and 5 bases stayed unmatched. The validation cohort, a group of 90 to 150 subjects, included the donors and was separate from the roughly 670-subject first cohort. These data belong to a study of cytomegalovirus exposure and HLA in healthy donors. Study-level information: The same platform was used for the 130 or so validation repertoires as for the approximately 630 first-cohort repertoires, as reported in a later analysis. General study points: TCR beta chains numbering 150 to 200 were designated cytomegalovirus-associated. TCR sequences were mostly rare, though some public TCRs occurred in many donors.

TCRdb's copy holds only in-frame clones and misses some; the assay was immunoSEQ multiplex PCR. The sample yields 110,000 to 150,000 clones, 94% seen once. The sequencing sample was made of PBMCs. The rearrangement links TRBV6-6 to TRBJ2-7, with 9 bases identical to TRBD1. The receptor was derived from a man aged 18 to 29 in good health and CMV-seropositive. The DNA of the CDR3 is TGTGCCAGCAGTTCGACAGGGGGTGAATACGAGCAGTACTTC. Encoded protein: CASSSTGGEYEQYF.